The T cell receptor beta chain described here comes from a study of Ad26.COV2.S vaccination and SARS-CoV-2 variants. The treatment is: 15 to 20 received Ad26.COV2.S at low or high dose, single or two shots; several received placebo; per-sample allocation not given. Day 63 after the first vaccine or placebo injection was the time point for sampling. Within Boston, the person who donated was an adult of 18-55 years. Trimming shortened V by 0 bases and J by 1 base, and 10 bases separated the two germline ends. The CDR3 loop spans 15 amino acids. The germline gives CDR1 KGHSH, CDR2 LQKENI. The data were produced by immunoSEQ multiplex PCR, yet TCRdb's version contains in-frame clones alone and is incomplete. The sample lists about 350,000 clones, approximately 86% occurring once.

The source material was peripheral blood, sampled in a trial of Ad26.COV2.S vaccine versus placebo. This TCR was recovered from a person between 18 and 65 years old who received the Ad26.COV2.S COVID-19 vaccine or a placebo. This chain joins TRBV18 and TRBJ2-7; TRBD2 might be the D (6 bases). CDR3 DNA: TGTGCCAGCTCACCACCGACTAGAGGATCCTACGAGCAGTACTTC. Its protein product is CASSPPTRGSYEQYF.